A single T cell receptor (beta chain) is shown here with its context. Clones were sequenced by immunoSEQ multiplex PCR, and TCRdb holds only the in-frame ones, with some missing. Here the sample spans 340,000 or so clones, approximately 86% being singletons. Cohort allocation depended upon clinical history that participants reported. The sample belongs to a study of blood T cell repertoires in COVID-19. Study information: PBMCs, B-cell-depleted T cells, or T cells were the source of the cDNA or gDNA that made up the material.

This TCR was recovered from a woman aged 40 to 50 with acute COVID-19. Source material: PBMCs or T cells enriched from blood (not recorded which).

CDR3 sequence (DNA): TGTGCCAGCAGTGTGGGGAGGTTTAATGAAAAACTGTTTTTT. Encoded protein: CASSVGRFNEKLFF. The chain is built from TRBV28 and TRBJ1-4; D remains unclear. Germline CDR1 and CDR2: MDHEN and SYDVKM. The ends were cut back, 5 bases at V and 4 bases at J, with 11 bases in the middle. The CDR3 is made up of 14 amino acids.